Shown below are 24 T cell receptor beta chains from a single sample sequenced in a study of T cell responses to AZD1222 COVID-19 vaccine. Data came from immunoSEQ multiplex PCR; TCRdb stores just in-frame clones and leaves some out. Here the sample spans approximately 150,000 clones, around nine tenths being singletons. Sequencing was performed on peripheral blood, taken on day 0 of AZD1222 vaccination. The source of these receptors is an adult in good health.

CDR3 region: CASSHLNTGELFF. In nucleotides, the CDR3 is TGTGCCAGCAGCCATCTGAACACCGGGGAGCTGTTTTTT. The chain couples TRBV3-1 (or the pseudogene TRBV3-2) to TRBJ2-2; D not certain. This CDR3 is 13 amino acids long. Germline CDR1 reads LGHDT; CDR2 reads YNNKEL (reference sequence). The germline V and J ends were trimmed by 3 bases and 1 base, with 3 bases remaining between them.

The DNA for the CDR3 is TGTGCCAGCTCCCCCTCGGGGGGGAGAAACTACTTC. It translates to CASSPSGGRNYF. The chain uses TRBV18 and TRBJ2-7, with 8 nucleotides matching TRBD2. Germline CDR1 is KGHSH and CDR2 is LQKENI. V lost 6 bases and J lost 13; bases outside the gene matches: 11. There are 12 residues in the CDR3. The entire variable domain, with the rest obtained from reference TRBV18 and TRBJ2-7, is as follows: NAGVMQNPRHLVRRRGQEARLRCSPMKGHSHVYWYRQLPEEGLKFMVYLQKENIIDESGMPKERFSAEFPKEGPSILRIQQVVRGDSAAYFCASSPSGGRNYFGPGTRLTVT.

The rearrangement uses TRBV5-8 and TRBJ2-2, with D maybe TRBD2 (6 bases). V dropped 4 bases and J dropped 3 bases, with 13 bases sitting between them. Germline CDR1 and CDR2: SGHTS and YDEGEE. This CDR3 spans 15 amino acids. The CDR3 protein is CASSHPAGYTGELFF. In DNA form, the CDR3 reads TGTGCCAGCAGCCACCCCGCGGGGTACACCGGGGAGCTGTTTTTT.

The genes are TRBV5-1 and TRBJ1-2; no reliable D call. This CDR3 region has 13 residues. V gave up 2 bases and J gave up 8 bases, with 13 bases separating them. Germline V gives CDR1 SGHRS, CDR2 YFSETQ. The CDR3 region has the DNA TGCGCCAGCAGCTTCCTAGGGCGTAGGGGCTACACCTTC. Amino acids: CASSFLGRRGYTF.

The J gene is TRBJ2-1, the V gene TRBV7-3; D remains ambiguous. V gave up 2 bases and J gave up 0 bases, with 23 bases separating them. The length of the CDR3 is 20 residues. The germline gives CDR1 SGHTA, CDR2 FQGTGA. CDR3 loop: CASSLRRPRSGPSSYNEQFF. CDR3 coding DNA: TGTGCCAGCAGCTTACGTCGTCCGCGTTCGGGCCCCAGCTCCTACAATGAGCAGTTCTTC.

V and J are TRBV11-2 and TRBJ1-6; D remains ambiguous. Looked up from germline, CDR1 is SGHAT and CDR2 is FQNNGV. The CDR3 extends over 14 amino acids. Trimming took 3 bases from V and 6 from J, leaving 9 bases between them. The CDR3 spells CASSLGGFNSPLHF. The CDR3 region has the DNA TGTGCCAGCAGCTTGGGCGGCTTTAATTCACCCCTCCACTTT.

This chain uses TRBV5-6 with TRBJ1-2; tentatively, D is TRBD1 (5 bases). Looked up from germline, CDR1 is SGHDT and CDR2 is YYEEEE. The CDR3 extends over 15 amino acids. Between the trimmed V and J ends, which lost 5 bases and 3 bases, there was a span of 17 bases. This chain's CDR3 is CASSQEGQGDYGYTF. CDR3 DNA sequence: TGTGCCAGCAGTCAAGAGGGGCAGGGCGACTATGGCTACACCTTC. The full variable domain, rest sourced from reference TRBV5-6 and TRBJ1-2, is DAGVTQSPTHLIKTRGQQVTLRCSPKSGHDTVSWYQQALGQGPQFIFQYYEEEERQRGNFPDRFSGHQFPNYSSELNVNALLLGDSALYLCASSQEGQGDYGYTFGSGTRLTVV.

The gene calls are TRBV7-2 and TRBJ2-2; the D is unclear. This CDR3 contains 16 residues. Germline V lookup: CDR1 SGHTA, CDR2 FQGNSA. V gave up 4 bases and J gave up 0 bases, with 12 bases separating them. CDR3: CASSSSLGANTGELFF. CDR3 DNA sequence: TGTGCCAGCAGCTCCTCTCTAGGAGCGAACACCGGGGAGCTGTTTTTT. Variable domain in full (rest from reference TRBV7-2 and TRBJ2-2): GAGVSQSPSNKVTEKGKDVELRCDPISGHTALYWYRQSLGQGLEFLIYFQGNSAPDKSGLPSDRFSAERTGGSVSTLTIQRTQQEDSAVYLCASSSSLGANTGELFFGEGSRLTVL.

This rearrangement joins TRBV9 to TRBJ2-3; 12 positions match TRBD2. The J segment lost 2 bases and the V segment lost 4 bases, leaving 5 bases of the junction unmatched. CDR3 length: 16 residues. The germline gives CDR1 SGDLS, CDR2 YYNGEE. CDR3 loop: CASSPGLAGNTDTQYF. In nucleotides, the CDR3 is TGTGCCAGCAGCCCCGGACTAGCGGGAAACACAGATACGCAGTATTTT.

The chain recombines TRBV3-1 (or the pseudogene TRBV3-2) with TRBJ1-3, with a possible D match to TRBD1 (5 bases). V lost 1 base and J lost 0, with 13 bases in between. CDR1 is LGHDT and CDR2 is YNNKEL in the germline V gene (reference sequence). The CDR3 extends over 17 amino acids. The CDR3, as DNA: TGTGCCAGCAGCCAAGCGAATCGACAGAGCTCTGGAAACACCATATATTTT. It is translated as CASSQANRQSSGNTIYF.

In its sample, this clone was seen a few times. V and J are TRBV5-1 and TRBJ2-2; D is possibly TRBD1 (6 bases). In germline, CDR1 is SGHRS, CDR2 YFSETQ. The CDR3 totals 15 residues. The V gene lost 4 bases and the J gene lost 2 bases, with 12 bases spanning the gap. CDR3 DNA: TGCGCCAGCAGCCTCCGGGACAAAAACACCGGGGAGCTGTTTTTT. Encoded protein: CASSLRDKNTGELFF.

The chain joins TRBV6-6 to TRBJ1-6; D not certain. V lost 8 bases, J lost 8 bases, and 19 bases lay in between. In germline, CDR1 is MNHNY, CDR2 SVGAGI (reference sequence). There are 15 residues in the CDR3. The CDR3 region has the DNA TGTGCCAGCGGGGTTGAGAATCCCGGCCATTCACCCCTCCACTTT. This encodes CASGVENPGHSPLHF.

The chain employs TRBV29-1 and TRBJ2-5, with TRBD1 matching over 7 bases. The CDR3 totals 13 residues. Per the germline V gene, CDR1 is SQVTM and CDR2 is ANQGSEA. Trimming took 5 bases from V and 9 from J; bases not matched to a gene: 12. The CDR3 nucleotides are TGCAGCGTTTCTGACAGGGTTATTTTGTCCCAGTACTTC. Protein sequence: CSVSDRVILSQYF. Together with reference TRBV29-1 and TRBJ2-5, the CDR3 gives the full variable domain: SAVISQKPSRDICQRGTSLTIQCQVDSQVTMMFWYRQQPGQSLTLIATANQGSEATYESGFVIDKFPISRPNLTFSTLTVSNMSPEDSSIYLCSVSDRVILSQYFGPGTRLLVL.

The rearrangement uses TRBV9 and TRBJ1-1; D may be TRBD1 (6 bases). V lost 4 bases, J lost 1 base, and 14 bases lay in between. This CDR3 is built from 15 residues. Germline V lookup: CDR1 SGDLS, CDR2 YYNGEE. CDR3 sequence (DNA): TGTGCCAGCAGCCCCCAATCGACAGGGAACACTGAAGCTTTCTTT. Encoded protein: CASSPQSTGNTEAFF.

J is TRBJ1-6 and V is TRBV13, with 9 nucleotides matching TRBD1. V shed 5 bases and J 7 bases; nucleotides not matched to a gene: 12. The CDR3 loop spans 17 amino acids. Germline CDR1 PRHDT, CDR2 FYEKMQ (reference sequence). Here the CDR3 reads CASSLGQGSLPNSPLHF. The CDR3 DNA is TGTGCCAGCAGCCTGGGACAGGGATCTCTTCCGAATTCACCCCTCCACTTT.

The rearrangement uses TRBV7-2 and TRBJ2-1, with D possibly being TRBD1 or TRBD2 (5 bases each). Germline V lookup: CDR1 SGHTA, CDR2 FQGNSA. Trimming stripped 5 bases from V and 9 bases from J, with 11 bases between. This CDR3 is built from 12 residues. CDR3: CASSQMGVEQFF. The CDR3 bases are TGTGCCAGCAGCCAGATGGGGGTTGAGCAGTTCTTC.

The chain couples TRBV7-6 to TRBJ1-3; a possible D gene is TRBD1 (6 bases). The CDR3 consists of 18 residues. Per the germline V gene, CDR1 is SGHVS and CDR2 is FNYEAQ. V shed 1 base and J shed 8 bases, with 24 bases lying between them. In DNA form, the CDR3 reads TGTGCCAGCAGCTTAGAGGGAACAGGGTTCTTCGGCGGGTACACCATATATTTT. Amino acid sequence: CASSLEGTGFFGGYTIYF.

This chain links TRBV11-2 with TRBJ2-3; 8 bases fit TRBD2. The length of the CDR3 is 14 residues. The germline V gene has CDR1 SGHAT and CDR2 FQNNGV. The V gene end was trimmed by 1 base and the J gene end by 6 bases; junction bases not matched to a gene: 3. CDR3 sequence reads: CASSLAGGRDTQYF. In DNA form, the CDR3 reads TGTGCCAGCAGCTTAGCGGGAGGGCGTGATACGCAGTATTTT.

The V gene is TRBV29-1, the J gene TRBJ2-2; D is possibly TRBD2 (5 bases). The V end lost 5 bases, the J end lost 2 bases, and 15 bases lay between the germline ends. This CDR3 is 15 amino acids long. Germline CDR1 and CDR2: SQVTM and ANQGSEA. This CDR3 reads CSVRTGRVNTGELFF. The CDR3 DNA follows: TGCAGCGTTCGTACTGGGCGGGTAAACACCGGGGAGCTGTTTTTT.

The J gene is TRBJ1-5, the V gene TRBV11-1; 9 bases fit TRBD1. The germline V gene encodes CDR1 SGHAT and CDR2 FQDESV (reference sequence). With V trimmed by 6 bases and J by 4 bases, 7 bases remained unmatched. CDR3 length: 15 residues. The CDR3 reads CASSSDRGGNQPQHF. As DNA, the CDR3 is TGTGCCAGCAGTTCGGACAGGGGAGGAAATCAGCCCCAGCATTTT. The full variable domain, its missing parts supplied by reference TRBV11-1 and TRBJ1-5, is EAEVAQSPRYKITEKSQAVAFWCDPISGHATLYWYRQILGQGPELLVQFQDESVVDDSQLPKDRFSAERLKGVDSTLKIQPAELGDSAMYLCASSSDRGGNQPQHFGDGTRLSIL.

V usage is TRBV10-1 and J usage is TRBJ2-2; possible D gene TRBD2, 5 bases. This CDR3 has 14 amino acids. V lost 0 bases, J lost 6 bases, and 8 bases lay in between. In germline, CDR1 is WNHNN, CDR2 SYGVQD (reference sequence). In DNA, the CDR3 is TGCGCCAGCAGTGAGTCGACGGGGTCCGGGGAGCTGTTTTTT. This gives the protein CASSESTGSGELFF.

The chain links TRBV29-1 to TRBJ1-1; possibly TRBD1 for D (5 bases). CDR1 is SQVTM and CDR2 is ANQGSEA in the germline V gene. Trimming took off 4 bases at V and 11 bases at J, with 20 bases between the two ends. CDR3 size: 13 residues. CDR3 protein: CSVVLSRTGRAFF. CDR3 coding DNA: TGCAGCGTTGTTTTATCCCGTACAGGTAGGGCTTTCTTT.

V gene TRBV19 combines with J gene TRBJ2-1, with D maybe TRBD2 (6 bases). The CDR3 is 14 residues long. The ends were cut back, 8 bases at V and 2 bases at J, with 13 bases in the middle. From germline, CDR1 is LNHDA and CDR2 SQIVND (reference sequence). The CDR3 spells CASGVEGPYNEQFF. The CDR3 DNA reads as TGTGCCAGTGGGGTGGAGGGCCCCTACAATGAGCAGTTCTTC. Full variable domain (rest looked up from reference TRBV19 and TRBJ2-1): DGGITQSPKYLFRKEGQNVTLSCEQNLNHDAMYWYRQDPGQGLRLIYYSQIVNDFQKGDIAEGYSVSREKKESFPLTVTSAQKNPTAFYLCASGVEGPYNEQFFGPGTRLTVL.

This sequence joins TRBV29-1 and TRBJ1-1; D is ambiguous. Germline V gene data show CDR1 as SQVTM and CDR2 as ANQGSEA. This CDR3 region has 15 residues. Trimming removed 4 bases at V and 0 bases at J, with 15 bases between. The CDR3 DNA follows: TGCAGCGTTGTCAGCCTCCTCTCATTGAACACTGAAGCTTTCTTT. This gives the protein CSVVSLLSLNTEAFF.